This T cell receptor (beta chain) was observed in a study of control samples from healthy donors and cancer patients. CDR1 is SNHLY and CDR2 is FYNNEI in the germline V gene. The V end was cut by 5 bases, the J end by 0 bases, with 7 bases between. This CDR3 spans 13 amino acids. The assay was immunoSEQ multiplex PCR, and TCRdb's table has in-frame clones only and misses some. The repertoire holds some 140,000 clones, roughly 92% seen once, with roughly 10% in the top ten. The chain couples TRBV2 to TRBJ1-1, with unresolved D. This clonotype was obtained from a man younger than 45 in good health. Sequencing was done on a sample of blood. The CDR3 here is CASSLYMNTEAFF. The CDR3, as DNA: TGTGCCAGCAGTCTGTATATGAACACTGAAGCTTTCTTT.